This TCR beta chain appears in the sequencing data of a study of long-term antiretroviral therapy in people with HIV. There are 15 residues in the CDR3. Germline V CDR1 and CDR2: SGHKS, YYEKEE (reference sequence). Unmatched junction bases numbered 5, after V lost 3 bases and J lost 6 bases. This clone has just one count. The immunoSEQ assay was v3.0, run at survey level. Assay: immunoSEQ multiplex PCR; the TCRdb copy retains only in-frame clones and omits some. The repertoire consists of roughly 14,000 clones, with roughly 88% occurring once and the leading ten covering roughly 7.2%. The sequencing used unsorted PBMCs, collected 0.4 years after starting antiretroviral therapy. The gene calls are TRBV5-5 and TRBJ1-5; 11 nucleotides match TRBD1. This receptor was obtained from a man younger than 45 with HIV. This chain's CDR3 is CASSWTGGAGQPQHF. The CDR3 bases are TGTGCCAGCAGCTGGACAGGGGGCGCGGGTCAGCCCCAGCATTTT.